The clone carrying this T cell receptor (beta chain) has ten or more counts. TCRdb re-called the RT-PCR reads through MiXCR, storing one row per CDR3 protein. The table records about 700,000 distinct CDR3 sequences, 14% of them present only once. CDR1 and CDR2 (germline): MNHEY, SVGAGI. CDR3 length equals 13 residues. The ends were cut back, 10 bases at V and 1 base at J, with 13 bases in the middle. The receptor's source is a female donor in good health, serving as a healthy control. The rearrangement links TRBV6-5 to TRBJ2-5; D ambiguous. The material sequenced was memory CD4+ T cells from blood. The CDR3 reads CATLGPVQETQYF. CDR3 in DNA: TGTGCCACCCTAGGGCCGGTCCAAGAGACCCAGTACTTC.